The clone carrying this TCR beta chain was counted only a few times. Its antigen is still unknown. This table comes from immunoSEQ multiplex PCR, and its TCRdb copy is limited to in-frame clones, with some not included. The repertoire holds 50,000 or so clones, with about nine tenths as singletons. The data originate from a study of OX40 agonist ivuxolimab in advanced cancers. Study-level findings and limits: Not determined was the antigen specificity of the expanded peripheral T cells. At 0.1 to 3.0 mg/kg and by week 6, clonal expansion occurred in CD4+ and CD8+ blood T cells.

Specimen: CD4+ or CD8+ T cells sorted from blood, collected in a trial of the OX40 agonist ivuxolimab. This TCR was recovered from an adult with an advanced solid tumor such as melanoma, head and neck, liver or kidney cancer.

The CDR3 region is CASSQENWGFQPQHF. The CDR3 bases are TGTGCCAGCAGCCAAGAGAATTGGGGATTCCAGCCCCAGCATTTT. This rearrangement joins TRBV4-2 to TRBJ1-5; D ambiguous. Trimming shortened V by 0 bases and J by 7 bases, and 13 bases separated the two germline ends. This CDR3 spans 15 amino acids. CDR1 is LGHNA and CDR2 is YNFKEQ in the germline V gene.